The 25 T cell receptor beta chains below all came from one sample that was sequenced in a study of CD8+CD57+ T cells in acquired aplastic anemia. Profiling that covered TCR beta VDJ and CDR3 relied on genomic DNA as its template. Using its own MiXCR run on the reads, TCRdb lists one record per CDR3 protein. The table has around 230,000 distinct CDR3 sequences, over 55% seen once; the top ten hold around 28%. Sequencing used sorted CD4+, CD8+, or CD8+CD57+ T cells (not recorded which) from PBMCs. The receptors here all came from a human donor in good health.

The genes are TRBV10-3 and TRBJ2-3; 14 nucleotides line up with TRBD2. Looked up from germline, CDR1 is ENHRY and CDR2 is SYGVKD. The CDR3 contains 15 residues. Trimming cost V 3 bases and J 5 bases; bases outside gene matches: 1. The CDR3 sequence: CAISDGLAGGDTQYF. CDR3 in DNA: TGTGCCATCAGTGACGGACTAGCGGGAGGAGATACGCAGTATTTT.

This clonotype was detected only a few times. The rearrangement links TRBV6-1 to TRBJ2-1, with 12 bases aligning to TRBD2. This CDR3 spans 16 amino acids. Germline lookup yields CDR1 MNHNS and CDR2 SASEGT. V was clipped by 4 bases and J by 5 bases; unmatched bases: 6. The DNA for the CDR3 is TGTGCCAGCAGTGCTGGGACTAGCGGGCTCCACAATGAGCAGTTCTTC. It yields the protein CASSAGTSGLHNEQFF.

The chain carries TRBV20-1 and TRBJ1-5; D possibly corresponds to TRBD1 (6 bases). The CDR3 length is 15 residues. From germline, CDR1 is DFQATT and CDR2 SNEGSKA (reference sequence). V shed 3 bases and J shed 9 bases, with 21 bases lying between them. In nucleotides, the CDR3 is TGCAGTGCTAGTGTAGGGCAGGGGTTGTTTCGGCCCCAGCATTTT. Translating gives CSASVGQGLFRPQHF.

The rearrangement uses TRBV12-3 or TRBV12-4 and TRBJ2-7; D call uncertain. Trimming cost V 6 bases and J 5 bases, with 14 bases left between them. The CDR3 totals 13 residues. The DNA for the CDR3 is TGTGCCAGCAGCAAGCCAAGGGCCGACGAGCAGTACTTC. Residues: CASSKPRADEQYF.

This clonotype was seen just once. Relative to the germline gene, one junction end is altered; a read error may explain this. The chain couples TRBV2 to TRBJ1-2; no firm D call. Germline V gene sequence: CDR1 SNHLY, CDR2 FYNNEI. There are 14 residues in the CDR3. The CDR3 DNA is TGTGCCAGCAGTGAAGTCGACGGCTTTGGTGGCTACATCTTC. It translates to CASSEVDGFGGYIF.

This clonotype showed up many times. The chain recombines TRBV5-1 with TRBJ2-1; 11 nucleotides agree with TRBD2. V gave up 1 base and J gave up 5 bases; unmatched junction bases: 11. The germline gives CDR1 SGHRS, CDR2 YFSETQ. This CDR3 has 18 residues. The DNA of the CDR3 is TGCGCCAGCAGCTTGACTAACCCTAGCGGGGGGTATCACAATGAGCAGTTCTTC. This codes for CASSLTNPSGGYHNEQFF.

J is TRBJ1-4 and V is TRBV19; D might be TRBD1 (5 bases). CDR1 and CDR2 (germline): LNHDA, SQIVND (reference sequence). There are 14 residues in the CDR3. The V and J ends lost 5 bases and 8 bases respectively, with 15 bases between them. The CDR3 is CASSPRDGEEKLFF. The CDR3 DNA sequence: TGTGCCAGTAGTCCAAGGGACGGAGAAGAAAAACTGTTTTTT.

This clonotype was seen ten or more times. V gene TRBV7-2 combines with J gene TRBJ2-2, with 7 bases aligning to TRBD1. After removal of 5 bases from V and 10 bases from J, the junction contained 7 bases not matched to a gene. This CDR3 is 13 amino acids long. CDR1 and CDR2 (germline): SGHTA, FQGNSA. The CDR3 sequence is CASSPGGSEELFF. The CDR3 DNA is TGTGCCAGCAGCCCAGGGGGTAGTGAGGAGCTGTTTTTT.

The chain employs TRBV24-1 and TRBJ2-2; D unresolved. The CDR3 extends over 12 amino acids. Germline V gene lookup returns CDR1 KGHDR and CDR2 SFDVKD. V lost 3 bases and J 9 bases, leaving 7 bases between the germline ends. The CDR3 is CATSDGPRELFF. The CDR3 nucleotides read TGTGCCACCAGTGATGGGCCCCGGGAGCTGTTTTTT.

In DNA, the CDR3 is TGTGCCAGCAGCCCCCTAACGGGGGCGGTAGGCACAGATACGCAGTATTTT. It is translated as CASSPLTGAVGTDTQYF. The rearrangement joins TRBV5-4 to TRBJ2-3; D may be TRBD1 or TRBD2 (6 bases each). This CDR3 spans 17 amino acids. V was cut by 4 bases and J by 1 base, with 19 bases left in between. Germline CDR1 SGHNT, CDR2 YYREEE (reference sequence).

A remark on this clonotype: It may be a read error: a sequence one base away is much more abundant. Without the conserved terminal phenylalanine or tryptophan, this CDR3 likely stems from a read error. The chain couples TRBV2 to TRBJ2-1; 16 bases agree with TRBD2. The CDR3 covers 15 residues. Trimming at V came to 11 bases and at J to 5 bases, leaving 6 bases not matched to a gene. CDR1 SNHLY and CDR2 FYNNEI come from the germline V gene. The CDR3 loop reads CAGSGLAGGDNEQFS. The CDR3 DNA follows: TGTGCCGGATCGGGACTAGCGGGGGGGGACAATGAGCAGTTCTCC.

CDR3 amino acids: CASTSGESSYNEQFF. The CDR3 nucleotides are TGTGCCAGCACCTCCGGGGAGAGCTCCTACAATGAGCAGTTCTTC. This rearrangement joins TRBV7-3 to TRBJ2-1; the D gene is possibly TRBD2 (5 bases). Germline lookup yields CDR1 SGHTA and CDR2 FQGTGA. The CDR3 runs to 15 residues. Trimming cost V 7 bases and J 0 bases, with 13 bases left between them.

The chain couples TRBV25-1 to TRBJ1-1, with D uncertain. The CDR3 extends over 14 amino acids. CDR1 is MGHDK, CDR2 SYGVNS, per germline. V was trimmed by 4 bases and J by 2 bases, leaving 11 bases between them. The CDR3 coding sequence is TGTGCCAGCAGTGGACCCACACCAAACACTGAAGCTTTCTTT. This sequence encodes CASSGPTPNTEAFF. Full variable domain (remainder filled in from reference TRBV25-1 and TRBJ1-1): EADIYQTPRYLVIGTGKKITLECSQTMGHDKMYWYQQDPGMELHLIHYSYGVNSTEKGDLSSESTVSRIRTEHFPLTLESARPSHTSQYLCASSGPTPNTEAFFGQGTRLTVV.

This sequence joins TRBV29-1 and TRBJ2-7, with 9 positions matching TRBD1. V gave up 0 bases and J gave up 5 bases; unmatched junction bases: 8. The CDR3 sequence is 15 residues long. Germline V gives CDR1 SQVTM, CDR2 ANQGSEA. The CDR3 DNA reads as TGCAGCGTTGAAGATTCGGGGGACAGGGTTCACGAGCAGTACTTC. Its translation: CSVEDSGDRVHEQYF.

In this sample, this clonotype turned up a few times. The rearrangement uses TRBV20-1 and TRBJ1-1, with D possibly being TRBD1 (6 bases). V was pared by 6 bases and J by 8 bases, with 16 bases between. This CDR3 is built from 12 residues. Germline CDR1 is DFQATT and CDR2 is SNEGSKA (reference sequence). The CDR3 protein is CSADHRAAEAFF. The CDR3 DNA follows: TGCAGTGCGGACCACAGGGCAGCGGAAGCTTTCTTT.

This clonotype was seen ten or more times. The genes are TRBV20-1 and TRBJ2-7; D is perhaps TRBD1 or TRBD2 (7 bases each). The CDR3 consists of 13 residues. Germline V gives CDR1 DFQATT, CDR2 SNEGSKA (reference sequence). Trimming cost V 3 bases and J 3 bases, with 12 bases left between them. CDR3 bases: TGCAGTGCTAGTCCAGGGGGGGACTACGAGCAGTACTTC. This translates into CSASPGGDYEQYF.

This chain joins TRBV5-1 and TRBJ2-4, with a weak D call TRBD2 (10 bases). This CDR3 comprises 16 residues. In germline, CDR1 is SGHRS, CDR2 YFSETQ. Trimming stripped 3 bases from V and 9 bases from J, with 22 bases between. The CDR3 loop reads CASSSQLAGQGSIQYF. In nucleotides, the CDR3 is TGCGCCAGCAGCTCCCAACTAGCGGGACAGGGATCCATTCAGTACTTC.

This chain uses TRBV7-9 with TRBJ1-1; a weak D match, TRBD1 (5 bases). Germline assignment: CDR1 SEHNR and CDR2 FQNEAQ (reference sequence). This CDR3 region has 12 residues. V was clipped by 5 bases and J by 5 bases, with 9 bases between them. In nucleotides, the CDR3 is TGTGCCAGCAGCGATACAGGTACTGAAGCTTTCTTT. Translation: CASSDTGTEAFF.

The chain couples TRBV7-9 to TRBJ2-7, with D perhaps assigned TRBD1 or TRBD2 (5 bases each). The length of the CDR3 is 15 residues. Germline CDR1 and CDR2: SEHNR and FQNEAQ (reference sequence). The V end lost 4 bases, the J end lost 3 bases, and 16 bases lay between the germline ends. The CDR3 DNA follows: TGTGCCAGCAGCTCGCCGGAGGCAGGGCGCTACGAGCAGTACTTC. The encoded protein is CASSSPEAGRYEQYF.

This clonotype occurred many times. The V gene is TRBV7-8, the J gene TRBJ2-1; D is tentatively TRBD1 or TRBD2 (7 bases each). Germline V gene data show CDR1 as SGHVS and CDR2 as FQNEAQ. V gave up 5 bases and J gave up 3 bases, with 17 bases separating them. This CDR3 region has 16 residues. CDR3 DNA: TGTGCCAGCAGCCCAGGGGGGGCAATTGTCTACAATGAGCAGTTCTTC. Its protein is CASSPGGAIVYNEQFF.

Comments on this clonotype: A much larger clone lies one base from this, so it may be a read error. The chain carries TRBV4-1 and TRBJ2-7; 8 bases are a match to TRBD1. This CDR3 has 17 residues. Germline lookup yields CDR1 MGHRA and CDR2 YSYEKL. The CDR3 coding sequence is TGCGCCAACAGCCATGGGACCGGGGACAGGACCACCTACGAGCAGTACTTC. Translating it yields CANSHGTGDRTTYEQYF.

This clonotype was seen many times. The chain carries TRBV11-2 and TRBJ2-1, with 12 positions matching TRBD2. This CDR3 spans 17 amino acids. V lost 4 bases and J lost 2; bases outside the gene matches: 6. The germline CDR1 and CDR2 sequences are SGHAT and FQNNGV. The CDR3: CASSSRTSGDPYNEQFF. In DNA form, the CDR3 reads TGTGCCAGCAGCTCGAGGACTAGCGGGGACCCCTACAATGAGCAGTTCTTC.

V is TRBV7-6 and J is TRBJ2-7; 9 bases align to TRBD1. J lost 2 bases, V lost 0 bases, and 2 bases had no gene match. The CDR3 is made up of 15 amino acids. From germline, CDR1 is SGHVS and CDR2 FNYEAQ. The CDR3 DNA reads TGTGCCAGCAGCTTAGCGTGGACAGGGGCCTACGAGCAGTACTTC. Residues: CASSLAWTGAYEQYF.

The chain carries TRBV10-2 and TRBJ1-3; D is uncertain. The V gene's germline CDR1 is WSHSY and CDR2 SAAADI. Trimming cost V 9 bases and J 10 bases, with 16 bases left between them. This CDR3 has 12 amino acids. The CDR3 spells CASPGPSRTIYF. The DNA for the CDR3 is TGCGCCAGTCCGGGCCCCAGCAGGACCATATATTTT.

For this clonotype: The conserved phenylalanine or tryptophan is not found at the CDR3 terminus, so this likely reflects a read error. The gene calls are TRBV2 and TRBJ2-7; the match to TRBD2 covers 8 bases. Germline CDR1 SNHLY, CDR2 FYNNEI. The CDR3 has 18 residues. The CDR3 bases are TGTGTCAGCAGTGGGGGTAGTGGTAGCGGGGCAACCCAGAACGAGCAGTACCTC. This codes for CVSSGGSGSGATQNEQYL.